This entry lists 27 T cell receptor beta chains sequenced from one sample in a study of cytomegalovirus exposure and HLA in healthy donors. In the PCR, 60 Vbeta and 13 Jbeta primers were used. TCRdb keeps only in-frame clones here, not all; method: immunoSEQ multiplex PCR. The sample holds 95,000 to 150,000 clones, roughly 70% seen once. Sequencing used PBMCs. The receptors stem from a woman between 40 and 50 years old in good health and CMV-seronegative.

This clone was picked up a small number of times. J is TRBJ2-1 and V is TRBV9; 11 bases line up with TRBD2. The junction had 3 bases not matched to a gene; V was cut back by 6 bases and J by 4 bases. The CDR3 totals 14 residues. Germline CDR1 and CDR2: SGDLS and YYNGEE. The CDR3 sequence is CASTRTSGYNEQFF. The CDR3 DNA sequence: TGTGCCAGCACTCGGACTAGCGGGTACAATGAGCAGTTCTTC.

The chain recombines TRBV6-5 with TRBJ1-1, with D possibly TRBD1 on 5 matching bases. CDR1 MNHEY and CDR2 SVGAGI come from the germline V gene. V lost 6 bases to trimming and J lost 2 bases, with 13 bases between them. The CDR3 is 14 amino acids. The CDR3 bases are TGTGCCAGCAGCTCAGGACACTTAAACACTGAAGCTTTCTTT. This gives the protein CASSSGHLNTEAFF.

V usage is TRBV23-1 and J usage is TRBJ2-7, with D unclear. TRBV23-1 has ORF status, its function being uncertain. V was pared by 3 bases and J by 5 bases, with 2 bases between. The CDR3 has 10 amino acids. As DNA, the CDR3 is TGCGCCAGCAGTCACAACGAGCAGTACTTC. It is translated as CASSHNEQYF.

The gene calls are TRBV11-3 and TRBJ2-1; D ambiguous. This CDR3 region has 13 residues. Germline CDR1 SGHNT, CDR2 YENEEA. Deletions cut 5 bases from V and 9 bases from J, with 14 bases between. CDR3 in DNA: TGTGCCAGCAGCCCCCGAGGTCGCGGTGAGCAGTTCTTC. Protein: CASSPRGRGEQFF.

This clone came up once. The chain has TRBV6-6 and TRBJ1-1; 9 bases match TRBD1. Germline lookup yields CDR1 MNHNY and CDR2 SVGAGI (reference sequence). This CDR3 is 14 amino acids long. Germline trimming cut 2 bases from V and 3 bases from J; bases unmatched to any gene: 1. CDR3 in amino acids: CASSYRDRDTEAFF. CDR3 nucleotide sequence: TGTGCCAGCAGTTACCGGGACAGGGACACTGAAGCTTTCTTT.

This chain links TRBV6-1 with TRBJ2-7, with TRBD1 matching over 9 bases. This CDR3 is built from 15 residues. The V and J ends lost 5 bases and 3 bases, in that order; junction bases with no gene match: 8. Germline V CDR1 and CDR2: MNHNS, SASEGT. The CDR3 sequence: CASSPPGTGIYEQYF. The CDR3 DNA sequence: TGTGCCAGCAGTCCGCCGGGGACAGGGATCTACGAGCAGTACTTC.

The chain combines TRBV5-5 with TRBJ2-1, with TRBD2 matching 9 bases. This CDR3 comprises 15 residues. V gave up 0 bases and J gave up 10 bases; unmatched junction bases: 8. Germline values: CDR1 SGHKS, CDR2 YYEKEE (reference sequence). CDR3 sequence (DNA): TGTGCCAGCAGCTTGGAAGTAGCGGGAGTGTCGGAGCAGTTCTTC. Translated, it gives CASSLEVAGVSEQFF.

The chain uses TRBV7-2 and TRBJ1-2; 7 bases are shared with TRBD1. This CDR3 region has 16 residues. V was clipped by 8 bases and J by 7 bases; unmatched bases: 19. In germline, CDR1 is SGHTA, CDR2 FQGNSA. The CDR3 is CASSSGQALATRGYTF. For the CDR3, the DNA is TGTGCCAGCTCCAGCGGACAGGCTCTCGCGACGCGTGGCTACACCTTC.

CDR3 residues: CASSITGRGQPQHF. CDR3 coding DNA: TGTGCCAGCAGTATCACAGGGAGGGGACAGCCCCAGCATTTT. The chain couples TRBV6-6 to TRBJ1-5; possibly TRBD1 for D (6 bases). The germline V gene has CDR1 MNHNY and CDR2 SVGAGI (reference sequence). V shed 5 bases and J shed 7 bases, with 15 bases lying between them. The CDR3 is 14 amino acids.

The genes are TRBV5-4 and TRBJ1-2; TRBD1 agrees at 8 bases. V lost 0 bases, J lost 7 bases, and 5 bases stayed unmatched. Germline CDR1 is SGHNT and CDR2 is YYREEE (reference sequence). The CDR3 is 14 residues long. CDR3 nucleotide sequence: TGTGCCAGCAGCTTGGGTGGACAGGGTATTGGCTACACCTTC. Translating gives CASSLGGQGIGYTF.

The rearrangement uses TRBV6-1 and TRBJ2-1, with TRBD2 matching over 13 bases. V shed 5 bases and J 4 bases; nucleotides not matched to a gene: 2. CDR1 and CDR2 (germline): MNHNS, SASEGT. This CDR3 comprises 15 residues. CDR3 protein: CASSQTSGGYNEQFF. CDR3 sequence (DNA): TGTGCCAGCAGTCAGACTAGCGGGGGGTACAATGAGCAGTTCTTC.

This clone was seen a handful of times. V usage is TRBV6-6 and J usage is TRBJ1-1; 9 bases match TRBD1. Per germline, CDR1 MNHNY and CDR2 SVGAGI (reference sequence). This CDR3 has 16 residues. The junction had 8 bases not matched to a gene; V was cut back by 5 bases and J by 1 base. The chain's CDR3 is CASSHGQGRGNTEAFF. DNA for the CDR3: TGTGCCAGCAGTCACGGACAGGGGAGGGGGAACACTGAAGCTTTCTTT.

V usage is TRBV18 and J usage is TRBJ2-7, with 8 bases aligning to TRBD2. J gave up 0 bases and V 3 bases, and 4 bases lay outside the gene matches. Germline CDR1 is KGHSH and CDR2 is LQKENI. The CDR3 sequence is 15 residues long. CDR3: CASSPGGTSSYEQYF. The CDR3 DNA is TGTGCCAGCTCACCCGGAGGGACTAGCTCCTACGAGCAGTACTTC.

In its sample, this clone was seen once. The rearrangement joins TRBV5-8 to TRBJ2-1, with D possibly matching TRBD2 (5 bases). V lost 4 bases, J lost 14 bases, and 16 bases lay in between. This CDR3 has 12 residues. CDR1 and CDR2 (germline): SGHTS, YDEGEE. CDR3 DNA: TGTGCCAGCAGCGGCACGACTTTCGGGGAGTTCTTC. It specifies CASSGTTFGEFF. The variable domain in full, completed from reference TRBV5-8 and TRBJ2-1, reads EAGVTQSPTHLIKTRGQQATLRCSPISGHTSVYWYQQALGLGLQFLLWYDEGEERNRGNFPPRFSGRQFPNYSSELNVNALELEDSALYLCASSGTTFGEFFGPGTRLTVL.

V and J are TRBV28 and TRBJ2-1, with 10 bases lining up with TRBD2. The V segment lost 5 bases and the J segment 5 bases; nucleotides outside the gene matches: 6. The V gene's germline CDR1 is MDHEN and CDR2 SYDVKM. The CDR3 covers 15 residues. In nucleotides, the CDR3 is TGTGCCAGCAGTCCAACTAGCGGGACTCACAATGAGCAGTTCTTC. Translated, it gives CASSPTSGTHNEQFF.

The chain links TRBV2 to TRBJ2-7; TRBD1 aligns across 9 bases. J lost 7 bases, V lost 8 bases, and 9 bases had no gene match. In germline, CDR1 is SNHLY, CDR2 FYNNEI. This CDR3 contains 13 residues. CDR3 DNA sequence: TGTGCCAGCGGGGGGACAGGGTCGGGAGAGCAGTACTTC. Translating it yields CASGGTGSGEQYF.

The chain uses TRBV19 and TRBJ1-6; TRBD1 is a possible D gene (5 bases). Trimming removed 5 bases at V and 5 bases at J, with 25 bases between. The CDR3 runs to 19 residues. Germline CDR1 and CDR2: LNHDA and SQIVND (reference sequence). Written as DNA, the CDR3 is TGTGCCAGTAGTCCCCCCGTGGGCGGGACCGCGTACCATAATTCACCCCTCCACTTT. It encodes CASSPPVGGTAYHNSPLHF.

This chain connects TRBV15 to TRBJ1-2; 11 bases are a match to TRBD1. V shed 1 base and J 7 bases; nucleotides not matched to a gene: 8. CDR3 length: 16 amino acids. Germline CDR1 is LNHNV and CDR2 is YYDKDF (reference sequence). The CDR3 loop is CATSRGTGGRLVGYTF. For the CDR3, the DNA is TGTGCCACCAGCAGAGGGACAGGGGGCCGGTTGGTTGGCTACACCTTC.

The V call is TRBV7-2, the J call TRBJ2-5; 8 bases map to TRBD1. V shed 7 bases and J 2 bases; nucleotides not matched to a gene: 6. This CDR3 contains 14 residues. CDR1 SGHTA and CDR2 FQGNSA come from the germline V gene. The CDR3, as DNA: TGTGCCAGCACCCTAAACAGGGGGCAAGAGACCCAGTACTTC. Translated, it gives CASTLNRGQETQYF.

The J gene is TRBJ1-3, the V gene TRBV9; TRBD1 matches at 8 bases. Germline V gene data show CDR1 as SGDLS and CDR2 as YYNGEE. Germline trimming cut 2 bases from V and 1 base from J; bases unmatched to any gene: 2. The length of the CDR3 is 15 residues. The CDR3 here is CASSVQGASGNTIYF. The CDR3 nucleotides are TGTGCCAGCAGCGTTCAGGGGGCTTCTGGAAACACCATATATTTT.

This clone was recorded only once. This chain joins TRBV4-1 and TRBJ1-1, with D perhaps TRBD1 (5 bases). V was cut by 4 bases and J by 1 base, with 16 bases left in between. Germline V gives CDR1 MGHRA, CDR2 YSYEKL. This CDR3 is built from 16 residues. The CDR3 nucleotides are TGCGCCAGCAGCCCCCCGTTGGGGCAGCCGAACACTGAAGCTTTCTTT. This sequence encodes CASSPPLGQPNTEAFF.

The CDR3, as DNA: TGTGCCAGCAGTTACTCGCATACCGGGAACACTGAAGCTTTCTTT. Translation: CASSYSHTGNTEAFF. The V call is TRBV6-5, the J call TRBJ1-1; D gene unclear. Germline V lookup: CDR1 MNHEY, CDR2 SVGAGI. CDR3 length: 15 amino acids. Between the trimmed V and J ends, which lost 0 bases and 1 base, there was a span of 9 bases.

The chain recombines TRBV27 with TRBJ1-2; D is possibly TRBD1 (5 bases). This CDR3 is 13 amino acids long. V was clipped by 7 bases and J by 5 bases, with 14 bases between them. CDR1 and CDR2 (germline): MNHEY, SMNVEV (reference sequence). The CDR3 reads CASTAREGYGYTF. The CDR3 DNA is TGTGCCAGCACCGCGCGGGAGGGGTATGGCTACACCTTC.

This chain uses TRBV18 with TRBJ1-5; 8 positions match TRBD1. Unmatched junction bases numbered 15, after V lost 8 bases and J lost 6 bases. Germline V lookup: CDR1 KGHSH, CDR2 LQKENI. This CDR3 region has 16 residues. CDR3 loop: CASTTGAGNAGQPQHF. CDR3 nucleotides: TGTGCCAGCACGACAGGGGCGGGGAACGCGGGTCAGCCCCAGCATTTT.

The rearrangement joins TRBV10-3 to TRBJ2-7; 10 bases agree with TRBD1. The CDR3 contains 19 residues. The junction had 15 bases not matched to a gene; V was cut back by 3 bases and J by 1 base. Germline V gene data show CDR1 as ENHRY and CDR2 as SYGVKD. The CDR3 DNA reads TGTGCCATCAGTGACCCGGGACCGGACAGGGGGAGGTATTCCTACGAGCAGTACTTC. Protein: CAISDPGPDRGRYSYEQYF.

The chain employs TRBV19 and TRBJ1-5, with D tentatively TRBD1 (5 bases). Germline lookup yields CDR1 LNHDA and CDR2 SQIVND (reference sequence). V shed 6 bases and J shed 1 base, with 16 bases lying between them. This CDR3 contains 16 residues. DNA of the CDR3: TGTGCCAGTAGGGGTTCGGGGGTTCAGAGCAATCAGCCCCAGCATTTT. Protein: CASRGSGVQSNQPQHF.

The gene calls are TRBV5-8 and TRBJ2-5; 8 bases line up with TRBD2. The germline V gene has CDR1 SGHTS and CDR2 YDEGEE. Trimming took 4 bases from V and 0 from J; bases not matched to a gene: 5. This CDR3 has 15 amino acids. DNA for the CDR3: TGTGCCAGCAGCCCGGCTAGCGGGTACCAAGAGACCCAGTACTTC. Protein product: CASSPASGYQETQYF.